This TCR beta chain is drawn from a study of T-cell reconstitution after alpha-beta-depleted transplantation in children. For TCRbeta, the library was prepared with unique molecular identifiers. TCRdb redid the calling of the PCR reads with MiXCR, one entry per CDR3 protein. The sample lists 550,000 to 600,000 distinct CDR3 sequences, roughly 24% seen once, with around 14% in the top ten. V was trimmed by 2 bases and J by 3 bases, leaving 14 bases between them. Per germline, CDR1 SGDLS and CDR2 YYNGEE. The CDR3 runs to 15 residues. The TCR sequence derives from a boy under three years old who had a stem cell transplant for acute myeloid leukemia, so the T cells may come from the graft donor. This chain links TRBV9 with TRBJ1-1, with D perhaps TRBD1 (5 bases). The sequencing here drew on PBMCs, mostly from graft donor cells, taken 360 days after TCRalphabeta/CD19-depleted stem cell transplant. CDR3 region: CASSVSGVGDTEAFF. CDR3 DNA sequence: TGTGCCAGCAGCGTCAGCGGGGTAGGGGACACTGAAGCTTTCTTT.